Listed here is a single TCR beta chain. It lacks a known antigen. No base-level quality is on record; no much larger clone is a single base apart. This sample is part of a study of blood T cells in healthy people across ages (dated by TCRdb to 2014 to 2015). For the wider study: Template switching captured roughly one uniquely barcoded TCR beta cDNA molecule per two T cells in model experiments. Age-related changes in TCR beta repertoire diversity were measured in the study by deep sequencing normalized with unique cDNA molecular identifiers. The donors were divided into four age groups: young (average around 17 years), middle-aged (roughly 42), aged (approximately 64) and long-lived (82). To avoid experimental bias, donors of different ages were randomly spread across the sequencing lanes. Two additional independent replicas of 1 million unique cDNA reads from the same blood draw were analyzed for two donors (one aged 18 to 30 and one aged 80 or older). Broader findings and caveats from the paper: Since profiling was done on bulk unsorted PBMCs, naive and antigen-experienced compartments could not be conclusively compared. The percentage of naive T cells measured by flow cytometry correlated strongly with observed TCR beta diversity. As age increased, observed TCR beta diversity per million T cells dropped in a roughly linear way, and a significant reduction was already evident by age about 36. Estimates of total diversity from one million sequenced T cells were regarded as lower bounds and underestimates. Compared with the aged group, more naive CD4+ T cells, fewer expanded clones and increased TCR diversity were shown by the long-lived group, suggesting age selection. The CMV infection status of donors was not known, potentially confounding age-related changes in expanded clonotypes.

The method was 5' RACE. The sequencing machine was an Illumina HiSeq 2500. A second PCR of about 6 to 11 cycles was performed with a sample-barcoded 5' primer and a J-beta primer mix. A template-switch 5' adaptor carrying 12 random nucleotides introduced a unique molecular identifier onto each TCR beta cDNA molecule. Each sample yielded at least 2.5 million CDR3-containing paired-end reads. First-strand cDNA was synthesized from all RNA with the Mint cDNA synthesis kit, primed by a TRBC-specific oligonucleotide. Following uracil-DNA glycosylase treatment, all cDNA underwent a first 18-cycle PCR with the universal primers M1SS and BC2_uni_R. The study's own analysis went as follows. For normalization, 1 million high-quality reads were randomly selected from each sample, with every read carrying a distinct molecular identifier. Instead of being binned into consensus sequences, reads that shared molecular identifiers were thrown out. MiTCR, set to a Q25 quality threshold and the strictest error-elimination algorithm, was used for CDR3 identification, clonotype clustering and error correction. A nonparametric unseen species model using Euler transformation provided a lower-bound estimate of total TCR beta diversity. The raw public data were reprocessed by TCRdb itself: fastp quality trimming at Q25, MiXCR clonotype calling, in-frame beta chains only. Merged by CDR3 protein, the rows form single entries marked with the most common genes and DNA. In this record, the V and J calls reflect TCRdb's handling and not the investigators' own analysis. Counted in this sample were 1.5 million to 2 million distinct CDR3 sequences; 28% of them appeared once. The top ten constitute about 7.7% of the sample.

The donors were some 36 Caucasian individuals from Russia, aged roughly 6 to 95 years, who were systemically healthy. About 9.8 milliliters of peripheral blood were drawn from each donor into EDTA-treated Vacutainer tubes. Ficoll-Paque density-gradient centrifugation was used to isolate PBMCs, with at least 6.5 million per sample. Trizol reagent was used to extract total RNA from PBMCs, with at least 5.5 micrograms per sample. For every donor, an aliquot of PBMCs went through flow cytometry to measure the percentages of naive CD45RAhigh/CD27high T cells. V sheds 5 bases and J sheds 1 base, leaving 15 bases between their ends. Based on the germline V gene (reference sequence), the CDR1 and CDR2 sequences are DFQATT and SNEGSKA. There are 14 amino acids in the CDR3, from cysteine to phenylalanine inclusive. Kept here is only the CDR3 DNA, which spans 42 bases and is read in frame from base 1.

The sequenced material came from blood. The rearrangement combines TRBV20-1 with TRBJ2-7; TRBD2 is perhaps the D gene, given 6 matching bases. The TCR sequence derives from a woman aged 25-40 years in good health. The DNA sequence is given as TGCAGTGCTGGCACCTCGGGAGCGTCCTACGAGCAGTACTTC. Its protein reads: CSAGTSGASYEQYF.